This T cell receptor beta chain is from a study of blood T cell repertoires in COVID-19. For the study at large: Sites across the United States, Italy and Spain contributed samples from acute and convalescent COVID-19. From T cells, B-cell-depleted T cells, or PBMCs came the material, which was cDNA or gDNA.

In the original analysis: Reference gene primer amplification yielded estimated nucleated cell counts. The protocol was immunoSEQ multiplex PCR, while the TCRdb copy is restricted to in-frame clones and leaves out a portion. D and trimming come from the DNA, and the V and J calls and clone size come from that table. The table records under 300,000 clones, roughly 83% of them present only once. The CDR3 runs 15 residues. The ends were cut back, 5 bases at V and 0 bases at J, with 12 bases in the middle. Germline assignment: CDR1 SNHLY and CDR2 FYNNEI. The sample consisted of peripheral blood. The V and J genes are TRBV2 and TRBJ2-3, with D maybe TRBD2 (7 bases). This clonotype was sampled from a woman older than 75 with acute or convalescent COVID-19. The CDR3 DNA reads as TGTGCCAGCAGTCGAGGGGGGGCTAGCACAGATACGCAGTATTTT. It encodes CASSRGGASTDTQYF.